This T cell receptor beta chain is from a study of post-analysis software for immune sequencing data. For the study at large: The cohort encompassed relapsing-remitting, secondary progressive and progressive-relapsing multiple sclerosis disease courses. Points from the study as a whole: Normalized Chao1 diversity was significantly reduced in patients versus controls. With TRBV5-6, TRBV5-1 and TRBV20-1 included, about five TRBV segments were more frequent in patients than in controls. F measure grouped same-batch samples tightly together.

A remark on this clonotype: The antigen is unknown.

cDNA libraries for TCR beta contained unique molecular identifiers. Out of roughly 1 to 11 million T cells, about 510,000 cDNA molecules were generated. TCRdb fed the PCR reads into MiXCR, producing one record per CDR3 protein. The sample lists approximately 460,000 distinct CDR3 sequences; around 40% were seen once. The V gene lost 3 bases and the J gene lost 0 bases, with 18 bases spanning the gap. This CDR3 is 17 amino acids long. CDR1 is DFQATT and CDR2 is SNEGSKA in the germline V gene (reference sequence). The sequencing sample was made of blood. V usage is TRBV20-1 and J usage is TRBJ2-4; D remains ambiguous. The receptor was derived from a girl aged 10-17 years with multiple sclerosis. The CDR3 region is CSASSQRIGLAKNIQYF. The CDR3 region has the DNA TGCAGTGCTAGTTCTCAAAGGATAGGTCTAGCCAAAAACATTCAGTACTTC.